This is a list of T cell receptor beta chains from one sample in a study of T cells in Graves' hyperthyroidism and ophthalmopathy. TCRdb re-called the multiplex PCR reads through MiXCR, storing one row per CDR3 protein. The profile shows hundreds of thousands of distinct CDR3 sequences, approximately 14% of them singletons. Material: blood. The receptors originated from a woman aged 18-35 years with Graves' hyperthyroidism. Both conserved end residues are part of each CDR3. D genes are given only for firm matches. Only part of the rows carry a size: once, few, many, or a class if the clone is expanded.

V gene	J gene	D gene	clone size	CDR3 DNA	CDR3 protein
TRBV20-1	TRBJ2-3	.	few	TGCAGTGCACTCCCCTCTCTACACACAGATACGCAGTATTTT	CSALPSLHTDTQYF
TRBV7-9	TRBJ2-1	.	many	TGTGCCAGCAGCTCCTCTAGCCTCTCCTACAATGAGCAGTTCTTC	CASSSSSLSYNEQFF
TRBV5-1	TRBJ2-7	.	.	TGCGCCAGCAGCTTGGGTAACACGGGAAGGGGCTACGAGCAGTACTTC	CASSLGNTGRGYEQYF
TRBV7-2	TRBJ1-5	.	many	TGTGCCAGCAGCTTAGCGTTATCGGGGGCGGGCAATCAGCCCCAGCATTTT	CASSLALSGAGNQPQHF
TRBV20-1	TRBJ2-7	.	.	TGCAGTGCTAGAGGGCAGCAGAGCTCCTACGAGCAGTACTTC	CSARGQQSSYEQYF
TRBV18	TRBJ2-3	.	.	TGTGCCAGCCGATCTATGCCGGGAGCCCCGTTGTTGGATACGCAGTATTTT	CASRSMPGAPLLDTQYF
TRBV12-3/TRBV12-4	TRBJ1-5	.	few	TGTGCCAGCAGCCGGGCCCAAGGGGGACAGCCCCAGCATTTT	CASSRAQGGQPQHF
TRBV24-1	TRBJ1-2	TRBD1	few	TGTGCCACCACCCTCCGTGGGACAGGGGTGGGCTATGGCTACACCTTC	CATTLRGTGVGYGYTF
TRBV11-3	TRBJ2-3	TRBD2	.	TGTGCCAGCAGCTGGGAATGGGGGAGCGGGGGCGGAGATACGCAGTATTTT	CASSWEWGSGGGDTQYF
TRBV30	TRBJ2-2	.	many	TGTGCCTGGATGCGAGGGACCGGGGAGCTGTTTTTT	CAWMRGTGELFF
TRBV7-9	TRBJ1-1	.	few	TGTGCCAGCAGCTTAGGTTTTGGGTCCACTGAAGCTTTCTTT	CASSLGFGSTEAFF
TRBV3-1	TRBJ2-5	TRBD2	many	TGTGCCAGCAGCCCAGCACCCTTACTAGCGGGAGTGAAAGAGACCCAGTACTTC	CASSPAPLLAGVKETQYF
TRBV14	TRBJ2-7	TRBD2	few	TGTGCCAGCAGCCAGGCCCCATGGCGGGAGAAATACGAGCAGTACTTC	CASSQAPWREKYEQYF
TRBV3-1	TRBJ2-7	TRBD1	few	TGTGCCAGCAGCCAAACATCTGTTTGGACAGGGGCCTACGAGCAGTACTTC	CASSQTSVWTGAYEQYF
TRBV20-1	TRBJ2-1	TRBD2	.	TGCAGTGCTAGTGGGGCTAGCGGGAGGGTAGGCAATGAGCAGTTCTTC	CSASGASGRVGNEQFF
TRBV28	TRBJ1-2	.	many	TGTGCCATCCTAGGACCCTCCTACACCTTC	CAILGPSYTF
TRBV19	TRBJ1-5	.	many	TGTGCCAGTAGTCTTCTCGGGACGTCTAATCAGCCCCAGCATTTT	CASSLLGTSNQPQHF
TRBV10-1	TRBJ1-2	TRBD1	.	TGCGCCAGCAGCGAAGACAGGGGTCGGGGCTACACCTTC	CASSEDRGRGYTF
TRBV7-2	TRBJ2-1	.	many	TGTGCTACGAGGCGGGACTCCTACAATGAGCAGTTCTTC	CATRRDSYNEQFF
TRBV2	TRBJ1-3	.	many	TGTGCCAGCAGGACGTCTGGAAACACCATATATTTT	CASRTSGNTIYF
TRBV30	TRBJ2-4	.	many	TGTGCCTGGAGTCAAACCGTAACCAAAAACATTCAGTACTTC	CAWSQTVTKNIQYF
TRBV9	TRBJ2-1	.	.	TGTGCCAGCAGCGTAGAGGTTGGCGGGGTCGGGAATGAGCAGTTCTTC	CASSVEVGGVGNEQFF
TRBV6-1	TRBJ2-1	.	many	TGTGCCAGCAGTGAAGTGGCTAGCTCCTACAATGAGCAGTTCTTC	CASSEVASSYNEQFF
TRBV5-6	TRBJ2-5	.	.	TGTGCCAGCAGCTTGACGGGGACCACTTCTGAAGAGACCCAGTACTTC	CASSLTGTTSEETQYF
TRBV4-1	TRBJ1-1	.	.	TGCGCCAGCGGGTTTCCGGGACACACCACTGAAGCTTTCTTT	CASGFPGHTTEAFF
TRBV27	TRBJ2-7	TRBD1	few	TGTGCCAGCAGTTCCCGGGACAGGGGCAAGCAGTACTTC	CASSSRDRGKQYF
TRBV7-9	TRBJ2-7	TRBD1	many	TGTGCCAGCAGCGCCTTAGTAAGGGGGCAAGACGAGCAGTACTTC	CASSALVRGQDEQYF
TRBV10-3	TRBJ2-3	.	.	TGTGCCATCAGTGAGTCTACGGGAGAGGGCGCAGATACGCAGTATTTT	CAISESTGEGADTQYF
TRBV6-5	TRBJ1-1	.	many	TGTGCCAGCAGTTACCGGCGTAGGGGGGCAAACACTGAAGCTTTCTTT	CASSYRRRGANTEAFF
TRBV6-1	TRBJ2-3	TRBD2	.	TGTGCCAGCAGTGAAGCACGGGGGGGTAATTATGGATCCACAGATACGCAGTATTTT	CASSEARGGNYGSTDTQYF
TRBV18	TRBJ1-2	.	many	TGTGCCAGCTCACCACCGCCAGGTGGGTCTGGCTACACCTTC	CASSPPPGGSGYTF
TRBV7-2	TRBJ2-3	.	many	TGTGCCAGCAGCTTAGCGCTGCCCAGCTCAGATACGCAGTATTTT	CASSLALPSSDTQYF
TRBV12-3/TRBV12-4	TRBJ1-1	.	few	TGTGCCAGCAGTTTAGGCCCTTCGAACACTGAAGCTTTCTTT	CASSLGPSNTEAFF
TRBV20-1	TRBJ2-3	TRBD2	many	TGCAGTGCCATGCTAGCGGGAGGCACAGATACGCAGTATTTT	CSAMLAGGTDTQYF
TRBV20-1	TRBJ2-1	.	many	TGCAGTGCTAGAGATCCCCGGGATGGTGAGCAGTTCTTC	CSARDPRDGEQFF
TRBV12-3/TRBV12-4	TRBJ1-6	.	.	TGTGCCAGCAGCACGTCCGGAGGCTCCTATAATTCACCCCTCCACTTT	CASSTSGGSYNSPLHF
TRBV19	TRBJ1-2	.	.	TGTGCCAGTAGTGGTACACGCGGTGGCTACACCTTC	CASSGTRGGYTF
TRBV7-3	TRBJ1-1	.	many	TGTGCCAGCAGCTTACGAGGGGACACTGAAGCTTTCTTT	CASSLRGDTEAFF
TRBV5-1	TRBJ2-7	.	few	TGCGCCAGTACCACGGGACAACAAACCTACGAGCAGTACTTC	CASTTGQQTYEQYF
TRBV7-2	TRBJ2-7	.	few	TGTGCCAGCAGCGCTTACGCCACAAGTGCCTACGAGCAGTACTTC	CASSAYATSAYEQYF
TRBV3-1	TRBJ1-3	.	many	TGTGCCAGCAGTCCAGGGACACCTGGAAACACCATATATTTT	CASSPGTPGNTIYF
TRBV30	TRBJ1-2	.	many	TGTGCCTGCGTCCCCACACAGCTTAACTATGGCTACACCTTC	CACVPTQLNYGYTF
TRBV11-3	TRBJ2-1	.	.	TGTGCCAGCAGCTTAGCACGCGGAAACAATGAGCAGTTCTTC	CASSLARGNNEQFF
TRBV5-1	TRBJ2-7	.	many	TGCGCCAGCAGCCCATACACAACAGGGAACGAGCAGTACTTC	CASSPYTTGNEQYF
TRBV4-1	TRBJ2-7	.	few	TGCGCCAGCAGCCAACCCGGACTCGACTACGAGCAGTACTTC	CASSQPGLDYEQYF
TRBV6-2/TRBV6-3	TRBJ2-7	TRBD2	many	TGTGCCAGCAGTTACTCACGGACTAGCGGGGCCTACGAGCAGTACTTC	CASSYSRTSGAYEQYF
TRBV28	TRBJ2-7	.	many	TGTGCCAGCAGGTCAGGGAGCAAGTACGAGCAGTACTTC	CASRSGSKYEQYF
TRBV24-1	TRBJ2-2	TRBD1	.	TGTGCCACCAGTGACCCCAACACAGGGGCTGGGGAGCTGTTTTTT	CATSDPNTGAGELFF
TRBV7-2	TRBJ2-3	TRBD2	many	TGTGCCAGCAGTCGCGGGACTAGCGGGATAGGTACGCAGTATTTT	CASSRGTSGIGTQYF
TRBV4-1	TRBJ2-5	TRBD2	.	TGCGCCAGCAGCCAAATGGGGACTAGCGGGACGGAGACCCAGTACTTC	CASSQMGTSGTETQYF
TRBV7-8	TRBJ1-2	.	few	TGTGCCAGCAGCTTATCGGGGGTCTATGGCTACACCTTC	CASSLSGVYGYTF
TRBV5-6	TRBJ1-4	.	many	TGTGCCAGCACCCCTGGCGTAAGGGGTGAAAAACTGTTTTTT	CASTPGVRGEKLFF
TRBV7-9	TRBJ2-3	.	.	TGTGCCAGCAGCTTTTATGGAGCCACAGATACGCAGTATTTT	CASSFYGATDTQYF
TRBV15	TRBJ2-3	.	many	TGTGCCACCAGCAGAGAAGGGCTAGGCGCAGATACGCAGTATTTT	CATSREGLGADTQYF
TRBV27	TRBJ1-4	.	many	TGTGCCAGCAGTGCCCTAATCGGGATCGGTGAAAAACTGTTTTTT	CASSALIGIGEKLFF